These 11 T cell receptor beta chains were all obtained from the same sample, sequenced in a study of CD8 T cells in ankylosing spondylitis. MiXCR, run by TCRdb on the 5' RACE reads, gives a single entry per CDR3 protein. The sample contains 200,000 or so distinct CDR3 sequences, 13% of which appear only once. Material for sequencing was blood, either unsorted or a sorted T cell fraction (not recorded which). These receptors were collected from a female donor with ankylosing spondylitis or in good health (not recorded which).

In this sample, this clonotype turned up many times. CDR3 region: CASSPGRDNEQFF. CDR3 bases: TGTGCCAGCAGCCCAGGCCGGGACAATGAGCAGTTCTTC. V usage is TRBV7-6 and J usage is TRBJ2-1; D gene ambiguous. Trimming left V 5 bases short and J 5 bases short, with 10 bases between. This CDR3 has 13 residues. Germline lookup yields CDR1 SGHVS and CDR2 FNYEAQ.

This clonotype was detected only a few times. The chain uses TRBV18 and TRBJ2-1; 8 bases are shared with TRBD1. V gave up 4 bases and J gave up 8 bases; unmatched junction bases: 4. CDR1 KGHSH and CDR2 LQKENI come from the germline V gene. The CDR3 covers 13 residues. CDR3 DNA: TGTGCCAGCTCACTACTACAGGGGGATGAGCAGTTCTTC. This translates into CASSLLQGDEQFF.

This clonotype was detected a few times. V is TRBV6-1 and J is TRBJ1-2; 9 nucleotides match TRBD1. The V gene's germline CDR1 is MNHNS and CDR2 SASEGT. The CDR3 extends over 13 amino acids. V trimming: 10 bases; J trimming: 7 bases; junction bases outside the gene matches: 10. CDR3 residues: CATEVGQGTGYTF. CDR3 bases: TGTGCCACCGAGGTGGGACAGGGTACTGGCTACACCTTC.

This clonotype was seen only a few times. The chain carries TRBV7-2 and TRBJ2-5, with a tentative D call TRBD1 (5 bases). CDR1 is SGHTA, CDR2 FQGNSA, per germline. CDR3 length equals 14 residues. Trimming shortened V by 4 bases and J by 1 base, and 10 bases separated the two germline ends. CDR3 sequence (DNA): TGTGCCAGCAGCTCTCAGGGCTTCCAAGAGACCCAGTACTTC. This translates into CASSSQGFQETQYF. Supplemented by reference TRBV7-2 and TRBJ2-5, the full variable domain reads GAGVSQSPSNKVTEKGKDVELRCDPISGHTALYWYRQSLGQGLEFLIYFQGNSAPDKSGLPSDRFSAERTGGSVSTLTIQRTQQEDSAVYLCASSSQGFQETQYFGPGTRLLVL.

This chain joins TRBV30 and TRBJ1-5; D might be TRBD1 (5 bases). CDR1 GTSNPN and CDR2 SVGIG come from the germline V gene (reference sequence). The length of the CDR3 is 14 residues. Trimming took 6 bases from V and 1 from J, leaving 13 bases between them. As DNA, the CDR3 is TGTGCCTGCAAGGGACGGACAAGCAATCAGCCCCAGCATTTT. Protein sequence: CACKGRTSNQPQHF.

This clonotype was detected ten times or more. The genes are TRBV7-2 and TRBJ2-4; 7 bases are shared with TRBD1. The V gene end was trimmed by 5 bases and the J gene end by 8 bases; junction bases not matched to a gene: 6. The CDR3 is made up of 13 amino acids. Germline V gene lookup returns CDR1 SGHTA and CDR2 FQGNSA. The CDR3 DNA sequence: TGTGCCAGCAGCGGACACCAGGGGGACATTCAGTACTTC. It translates to CASSGHQGDIQYF.

This chain uses TRBV29-1 with TRBJ1-1; tentative D call: TRBD1 (5 bases). V dropped 6 bases and J dropped 7 bases, with 9 bases sitting between them. The CDR3 is made up of 10 amino acids. Germline V gene sequence: CDR1 SQVTM, CDR2 ANQGSEA. CDR3: CSVGQIEAFF. In nucleotides, the CDR3 is TGCAGCGTGGGGCAGATTGAAGCTTTCTTT.

This clonotype was recorded a few times. V is TRBV30 and J is TRBJ2-2; the D is unclear. Trimming pared 0 bases from V and 6 bases from J, leaving 5 bases between. CDR3 length: 12 amino acids. CDR1 and CDR2 (germline): GTSNPN, SVGIG (reference sequence). The CDR3 reads CAWSVQSGELFF. CDR3 DNA: TGTGCCTGGAGTGTACAGTCCGGGGAGCTGTTTTTT. Together with reference TRBV30 and TRBJ2-2, the CDR3 gives the full variable domain: SQTIHQWPATLVQPVGSPLSLECTVEGTSNPNLYWYRQAAGRGLQLLFYSVGIGQISSEVPQNLSASRPQDRQFILSSKKLLLSDSGFYLCAWSVQSGELFFGEGSRLTVL.

This chain joins TRBV7-8 and TRBJ2-5; 7 nucleotides align to TRBD2. The junction had 16 bases not matched to a gene; V was cut back by 4 bases and J by 5 bases. The CDR3 is made up of 17 amino acids. Germline V CDR1 and CDR2: SGHVS, FQNEAQ. In nucleotides, the CDR3 is TGTGCCAGCAGCTCCCTGGGACGAGCGGGATCGAGGGAGACCCAGTACTTC. Translating gives CASSSLGRAGSRETQYF.

This clonotype was counted ten times or more. The chain uses TRBV6-2 or TRBV6-3 and TRBJ2-3; D might be TRBD1 (7 bases). The CDR3 consists of 18 residues. Trimming left V 2 bases short and J 1 base short, with 19 bases between. Germline V gene data show CDR1 as MNHEY and CDR2 as SVGEGT. The CDR3 loop is CASSYATDRTGGTDTQYF. CDR3 coding DNA: TGTGCCAGCAGTTACGCCACGGACAGGACGGGAGGCACAGATACGCAGTATTTT.

This clonotype was counted many times. CDR3 bases: TGTGCCAGCAATCACTACAGGGTTGGAAACACCATATATTTT. It encodes CASNHYRVGNTIYF. This chain uses TRBV12-3 or TRBV12-4 with TRBJ1-3, with D perhaps TRBD1 (6 bases). CDR3 length: 14 residues. V lost 7 bases, J lost 3 bases, and 13 bases lay in between.